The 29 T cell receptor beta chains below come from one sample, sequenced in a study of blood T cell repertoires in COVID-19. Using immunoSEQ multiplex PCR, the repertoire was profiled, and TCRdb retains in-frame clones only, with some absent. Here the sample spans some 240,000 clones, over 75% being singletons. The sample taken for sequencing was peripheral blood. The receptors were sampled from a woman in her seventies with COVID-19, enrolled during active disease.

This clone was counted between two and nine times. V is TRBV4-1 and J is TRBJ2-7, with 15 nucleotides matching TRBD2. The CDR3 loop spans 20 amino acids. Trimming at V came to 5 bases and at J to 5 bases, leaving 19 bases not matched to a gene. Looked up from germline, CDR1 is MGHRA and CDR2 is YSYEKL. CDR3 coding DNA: TGCGCCAGCAGCAAGGACATAGGACTAGCGGGAGGGCCTAGCCCCCACGAGCAGTACTTC. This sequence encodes CASSKDIGLAGGPSPHEQYF.

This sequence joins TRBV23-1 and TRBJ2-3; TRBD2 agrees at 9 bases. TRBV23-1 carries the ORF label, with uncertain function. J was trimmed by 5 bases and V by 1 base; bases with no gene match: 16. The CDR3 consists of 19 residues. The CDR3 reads CASSQLWRASGKAKDTQYF. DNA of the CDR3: TGCGCCAGCAGTCAATTATGGCGCGCTAGCGGGAAAGCAAAAGATACGCAGTATTTT.

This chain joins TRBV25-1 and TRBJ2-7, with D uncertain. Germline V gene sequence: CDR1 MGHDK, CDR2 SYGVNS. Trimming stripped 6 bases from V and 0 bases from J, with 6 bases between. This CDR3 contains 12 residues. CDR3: CASSGASYEQYF. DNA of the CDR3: TGTGCCAGCAGCGGTGCCTCCTACGAGCAGTACTTC.

CDR3 nucleotides: TGTGCCAGCAGCGTAGGTCTAGCGGGATATGGGGAGCTGTTTTTT. Protein sequence: CASSVGLAGYGELFF. The rearrangement links TRBV9 to TRBJ2-2; 9 bases agree with TRBD2. The CDR3 sequence is 15 residues long. Germline loops: CDR1 SGDLS, CDR2 YYNGEE. The junction had 5 bases not matched to a gene; V was cut back by 0 bases and J by 8 bases.

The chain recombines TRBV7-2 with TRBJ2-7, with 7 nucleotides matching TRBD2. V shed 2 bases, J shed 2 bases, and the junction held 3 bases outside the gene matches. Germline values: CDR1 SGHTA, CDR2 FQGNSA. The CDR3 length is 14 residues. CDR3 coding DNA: TGTGCCAGCAGCTTACGGCTAGCGGCCTACGAGCAGTACTTC. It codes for CASSLRLAAYEQYF.

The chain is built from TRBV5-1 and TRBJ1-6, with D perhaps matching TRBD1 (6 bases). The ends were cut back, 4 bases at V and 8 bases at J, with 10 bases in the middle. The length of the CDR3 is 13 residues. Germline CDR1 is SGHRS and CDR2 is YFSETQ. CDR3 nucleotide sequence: TGCGCCAGCAGCGCACAGGGAGATTCACCCCTCCACTTT. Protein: CASSAQGDSPLHF.

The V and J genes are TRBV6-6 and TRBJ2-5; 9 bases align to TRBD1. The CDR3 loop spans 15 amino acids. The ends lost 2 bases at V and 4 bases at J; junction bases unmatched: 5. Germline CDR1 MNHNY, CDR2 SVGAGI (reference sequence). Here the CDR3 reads CASSYRGQGRETQYF. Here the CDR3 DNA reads TGTGCCAGCAGTTACCGAGGACAGGGGAGAGAGACCCAGTACTTC.

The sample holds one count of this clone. The CDR3 is CASSFAGTSAETYEQYF. CDR3 bases: TGTGCCAGCAGCTTCGCCGGGACTAGCGCAGAAACTTACGAGCAGTACTTC. The V gene is TRBV3-1 (or the pseudogene TRBV3-2), the J gene TRBJ2-7, with 10 nucleotides matching TRBD2. V trimming: 5 bases; J trimming: 4 bases; junction bases outside the gene matches: 14. The CDR3 is 17 amino acids. Germline values: CDR1 LGHDT, CDR2 YNNKEL (reference sequence).

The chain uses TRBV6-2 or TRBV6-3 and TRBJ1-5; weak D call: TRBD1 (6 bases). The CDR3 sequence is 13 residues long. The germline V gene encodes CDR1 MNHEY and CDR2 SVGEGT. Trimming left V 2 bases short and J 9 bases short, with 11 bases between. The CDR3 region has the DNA TGTGCCAGCAGTTACCCTGGGGGCGCGCCCCAGCATTTT. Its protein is CASSYPGGAPQHF.

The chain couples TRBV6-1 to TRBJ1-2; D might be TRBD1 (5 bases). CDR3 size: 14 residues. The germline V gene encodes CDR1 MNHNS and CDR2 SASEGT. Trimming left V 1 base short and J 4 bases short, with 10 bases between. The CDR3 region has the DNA TGTGCCAGCAGTGAAGGAGGGGACTCCTATGGCTACACCTTC. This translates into CASSEGGDSYGYTF.

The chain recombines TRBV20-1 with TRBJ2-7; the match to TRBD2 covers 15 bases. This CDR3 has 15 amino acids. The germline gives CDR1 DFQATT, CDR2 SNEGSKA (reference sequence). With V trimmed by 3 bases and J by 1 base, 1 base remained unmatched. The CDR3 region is CSASGLAGGSYEQYF. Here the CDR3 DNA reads TGCAGTGCTAGTGGACTAGCGGGAGGGTCCTACGAGCAGTACTTC.

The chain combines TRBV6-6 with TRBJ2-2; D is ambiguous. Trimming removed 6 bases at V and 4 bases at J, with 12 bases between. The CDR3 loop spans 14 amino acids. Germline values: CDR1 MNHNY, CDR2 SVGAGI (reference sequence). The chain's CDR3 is CASSQDMATGELFF. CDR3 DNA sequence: TGTGCCAGCAGCCAAGACATGGCCACCGGGGAGCTGTTTTTT.

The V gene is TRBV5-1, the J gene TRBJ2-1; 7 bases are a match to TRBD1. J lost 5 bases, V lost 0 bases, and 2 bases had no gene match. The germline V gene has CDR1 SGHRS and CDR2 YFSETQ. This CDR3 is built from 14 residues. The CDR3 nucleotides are TGCGCCAGCAGCTTGGGACAGGGTGACAATGAGCAGTTCTTC. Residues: CASSLGQGDNEQFF. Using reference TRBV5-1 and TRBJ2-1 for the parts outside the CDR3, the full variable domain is KAGVTQTPRYLIKTRGQQVTLSCSPISGHRSVSWYQQTPGQGLQFLFEYFSETQRNKGNFPGRFSGRQFSNSRSEMNVSTLELGDSALYLCASSLGQGDNEQFFGPGTRLTVL.

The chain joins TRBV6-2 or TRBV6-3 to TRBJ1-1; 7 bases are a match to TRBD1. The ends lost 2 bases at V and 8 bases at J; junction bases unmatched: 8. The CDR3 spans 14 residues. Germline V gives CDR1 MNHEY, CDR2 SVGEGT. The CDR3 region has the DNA TGTGCCAGCAGTTACACAAGACAGGGTGTAGAAGCTTTCTTT. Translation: CASSYTRQGVEAFF.

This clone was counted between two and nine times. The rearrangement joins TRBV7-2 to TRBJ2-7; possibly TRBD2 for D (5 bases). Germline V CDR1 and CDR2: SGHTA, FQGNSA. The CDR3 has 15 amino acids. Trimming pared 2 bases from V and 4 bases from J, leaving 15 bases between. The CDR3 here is CASSLNGRRPYEQYF. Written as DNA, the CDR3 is TGTGCCAGCAGCTTAAATGGACGGAGGCCTTACGAGCAGTACTTC.

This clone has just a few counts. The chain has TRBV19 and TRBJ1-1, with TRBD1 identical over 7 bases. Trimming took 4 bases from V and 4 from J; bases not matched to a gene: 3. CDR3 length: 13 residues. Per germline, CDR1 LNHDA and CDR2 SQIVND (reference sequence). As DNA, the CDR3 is TGTGCCAGTAGTAGCGACAGGGTCACTGAAGCTTTCTTT. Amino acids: CASSSDRVTEAFF.

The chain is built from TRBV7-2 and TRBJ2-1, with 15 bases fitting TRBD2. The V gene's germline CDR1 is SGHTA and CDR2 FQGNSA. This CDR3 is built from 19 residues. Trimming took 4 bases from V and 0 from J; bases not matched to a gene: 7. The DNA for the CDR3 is TGTGCCAGCAGCTGGGGACTAGCGGGAGGAGTGAGCTCCTACAATGAGCAGTTCTTC. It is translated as CASSWGLAGGVSSYNEQFF.

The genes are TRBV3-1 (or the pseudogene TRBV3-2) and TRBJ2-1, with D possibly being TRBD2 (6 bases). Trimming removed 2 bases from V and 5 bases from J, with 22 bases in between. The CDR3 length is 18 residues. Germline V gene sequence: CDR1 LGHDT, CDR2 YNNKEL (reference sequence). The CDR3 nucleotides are TGTGCCAGCAGCCAAATCACCAATGCCGGGAGAATCGACAATGAGCAGTTCTTC. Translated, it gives CASSQITNAGRIDNEQFF.

Here the CDR3 DNA reads TGTGCCAGCAGCCCCCCGGTCTTAAGTGAAGCTTTCTTT. It is translated as CASSPPVLSEAFF. The chain uses TRBV9 and TRBJ1-1; D not certain. Trimming removed 4 bases at V and 7 bases at J, with 14 bases between. Germline V gene sequence: CDR1 SGDLS, CDR2 YYNGEE. CDR3 length: 13 residues.

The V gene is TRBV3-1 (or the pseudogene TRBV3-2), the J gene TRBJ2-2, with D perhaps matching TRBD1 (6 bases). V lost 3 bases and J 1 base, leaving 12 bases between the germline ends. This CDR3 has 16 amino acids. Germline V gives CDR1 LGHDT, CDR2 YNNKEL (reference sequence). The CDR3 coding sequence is TGTGCCAGCAGCCATCATTCAGGGGAGAACACCGGGGAGCTGTTTTTT. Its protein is CASSHHSGENTGELFF.

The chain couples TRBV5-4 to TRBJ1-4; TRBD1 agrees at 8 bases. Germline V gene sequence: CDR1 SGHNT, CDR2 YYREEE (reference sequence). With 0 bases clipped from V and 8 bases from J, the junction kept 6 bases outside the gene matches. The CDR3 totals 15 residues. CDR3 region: CASSLGQGNREKLFF. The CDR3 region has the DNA TGTGCCAGCAGCTTGGGACAGGGGAATAGGGAAAAACTGTTTTTT.

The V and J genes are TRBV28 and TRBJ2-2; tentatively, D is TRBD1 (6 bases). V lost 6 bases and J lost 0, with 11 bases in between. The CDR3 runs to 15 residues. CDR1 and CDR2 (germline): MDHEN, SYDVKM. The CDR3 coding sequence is TGTGCCAGCAGCCCAACAGGGACGAACACCGGGGAGCTGTTTTTT. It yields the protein CASSPTGTNTGELFF.

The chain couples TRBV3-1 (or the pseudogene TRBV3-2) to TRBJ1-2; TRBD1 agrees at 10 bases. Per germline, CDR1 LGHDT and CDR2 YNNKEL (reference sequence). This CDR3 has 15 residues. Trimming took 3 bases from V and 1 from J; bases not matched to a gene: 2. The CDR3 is CASSHRDRGNYGYTF. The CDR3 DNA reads TGTGCCAGCAGCCACCGGGACAGGGGTAACTATGGCTACACCTTC.

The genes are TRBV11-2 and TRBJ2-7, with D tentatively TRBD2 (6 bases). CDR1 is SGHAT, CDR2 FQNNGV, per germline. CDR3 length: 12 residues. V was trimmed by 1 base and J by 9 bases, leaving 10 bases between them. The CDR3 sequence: CASSLGREVQYF. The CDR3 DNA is TGTGCCAGCAGCTTAGGAAGGGAGGTGCAGTACTTC.

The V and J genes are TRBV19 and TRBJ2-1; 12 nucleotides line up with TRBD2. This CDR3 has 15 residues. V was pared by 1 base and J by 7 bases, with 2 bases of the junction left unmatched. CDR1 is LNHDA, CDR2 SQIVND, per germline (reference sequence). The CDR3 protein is CASSIGTSGINEQFF. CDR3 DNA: TGTGCCAGTAGTATAGGGACTAGCGGGATTAATGAGCAGTTCTTC.

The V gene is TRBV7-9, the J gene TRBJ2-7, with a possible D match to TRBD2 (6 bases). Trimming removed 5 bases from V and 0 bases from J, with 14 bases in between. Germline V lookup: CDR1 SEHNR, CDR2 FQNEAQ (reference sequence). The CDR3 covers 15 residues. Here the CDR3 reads CASSQSGVRSYEQYF. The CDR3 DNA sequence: TGTGCCAGCAGCCAATCGGGGGTACGCTCCTACGAGCAGTACTTC.

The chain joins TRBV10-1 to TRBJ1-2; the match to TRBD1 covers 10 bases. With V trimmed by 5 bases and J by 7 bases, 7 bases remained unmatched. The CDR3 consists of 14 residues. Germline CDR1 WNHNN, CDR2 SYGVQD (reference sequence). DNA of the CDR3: TGCGCCAGCAGTCGCGACAGGGGGCACCTTGGCTACACCTTC. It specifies CASSRDRGHLGYTF.

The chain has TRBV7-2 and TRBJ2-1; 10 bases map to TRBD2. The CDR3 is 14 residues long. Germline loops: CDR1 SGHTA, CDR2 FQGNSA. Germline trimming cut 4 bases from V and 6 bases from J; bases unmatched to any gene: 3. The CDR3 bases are TGTGCCAGCAGCTCAGCGGGAGGGCGCAATGAGCAGTTCTTC. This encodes CASSSAGGRNEQFF.

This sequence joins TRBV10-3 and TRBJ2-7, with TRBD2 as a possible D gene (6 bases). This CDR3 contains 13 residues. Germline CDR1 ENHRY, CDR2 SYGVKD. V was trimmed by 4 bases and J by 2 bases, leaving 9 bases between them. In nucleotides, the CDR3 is TGTGCCATCAGTGTGGGCGGGGCCTACGAGCAGTACTTC. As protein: CAISVGGAYEQYF.